This passage covers 9 T cell receptor beta chains from one sample sequenced in a study of metastatic and nonmetastatic thyroid tumors. All patients were untreated before thyroid surgery. With MiXCR, TCRdb reprocessed the PCR reads. This table has some 4,500 clones, approximately 19% appearing once. Sequencing input: adjacent normal tissue. The source is a male donor with papillary thyroid cancer or a benign thyroid nodule (not recorded which). Some clones in this sample may be carry-over from other donors' samples.

This sequence joins TRBV28 and TRBJ1-1; D is uncertain. The CDR3 contains 13 residues. V shed 4 bases and J shed 8 bases, with 14 bases lying between them. Germline V gene sequence: CDR1 MDHEN, CDR2 SYDVKM. The CDR3: CASSSGPGREAFF. The CDR3 DNA sequence: TGTGCCAGCAGTTCCGGACCGGGTCGAGAAGCTTTCTTT. Full variable domain (remainder filled in from reference TRBV28 and TRBJ1-1): DVKVTQSSRYLVKRTGEKVFLECVQDMDHENMFWYRQDPGLGLRLIYFSYDVKMKEKGDIPEGYSVSREKKERFSLILESASTNQTSMYLCASSSGPGREAFFGQGTRLTVV.

This rearrangement joins TRBV5-6 to TRBJ1-2; D is unresolved. The ends were cut back, 4 bases at V and 7 bases at J, with 17 bases in the middle. Germline values: CDR1 SGHDT, CDR2 YYEEEE. This CDR3 is built from 14 residues. CDR3 sequence: CASSLAREMFGYTF. The CDR3, as DNA: TGTGCCAGCAGCCTTGCTAGGGAAATGTTTGGCTACACCTTC.

This clone was seen more than once but under ten times. This chain connects TRBV5-1 to TRBJ2-7; no reliable D call. The CDR3 has 14 residues. The germline V gene has CDR1 SGHRS and CDR2 YFSETQ. V lost 2 bases, J lost 1 base, and 10 bases lay in between. For the CDR3, the DNA is TGCGCCAGCAGCTTAGGCCCCCAATCCTACGAGCAGTACTTC. Translation: CASSLGPQSYEQYF.

By share of the sample, this clone is medium-sized (0.01 to 0.1%). This sequence joins TRBV20-1 and TRBJ2-7; D is perhaps TRBD2 (6 bases). This CDR3 spans 13 amino acids. Per the germline V gene, CDR1 is DFQATT and CDR2 is SNEGSKA (reference sequence). Trimming removed 1 base at V and 0 bases at J, with 7 bases between. The CDR3 loop reads CSARVGGSYEQYF. For the CDR3, the DNA is TGCAGTGCTAGAGTCGGGGGCTCCTACGAGCAGTACTTC.

This clone was counted at least ten times. The V call is TRBV6-1, the J call TRBJ1-2; D unresolved. This CDR3 comprises 11 residues. V lost 9 bases, J lost 4 bases, and 9 bases lay in between. Germline V gives CDR1 MNHNS, CDR2 SASEGT. In DNA, the CDR3 is TGTGCCAGTGACTCCTCCTATGGCTACACCTTC. This codes for CASDSSYGYTF.

This clone was detected only a few times. The CDR3 region is CATSRGGTGGDGYTF. CDR3 nucleotides: TGTGCCACCAGCAGAGGTGGGACAGGGGGCGATGGCTACACCTTC. The V gene is TRBV15, the J gene TRBJ1-2, with 12 bases identical to TRBD1. This CDR3 is built from 15 residues. The junction had 3 bases not matched to a gene; V was cut back by 1 base and J by 6 bases. Germline CDR1 LNHNV, CDR2 YYDKDF (reference sequence). The whole variable domain, remainder taken from reference TRBV15 and TRBJ1-2, is DAMVIQNPRYQVTQFGKPVTLSCSQTLNHNVMYWYQQKSSQAPKLLFHYYDKDFNNEADTPDNFQSRRPNTSFCFLDIRSPGLGDTAMYLCATSRGGTGGDGYTFGSGTRLTVV.

The sample holds a few counts of this clone. The V call is TRBV2, the J call TRBJ2-1, with 11 bases lining up with TRBD2. The CDR3 spans 16 residues. V trimming: 7 bases; J trimming: 9 bases; junction bases outside the gene matches: 14. Germline CDR1 SNHLY, CDR2 FYNNEI. In nucleotides, the CDR3 is TGTGCCAGCACCCAAGGGGTAGCGGGAGGGCCAAGTGAGCAGTTCTTC. This translates into CASTQGVAGGPSEQFF.

The V and J genes are TRBV6-1 and TRBJ1-4, with D possibly matching TRBD1 (5 bases). CDR1 is MNHNS and CDR2 is SASEGT in the germline V gene. CDR3 length: 15 amino acids. The V gene lost 6 bases and the J gene lost 0 bases, with 11 bases spanning the gap. Here the CDR3 DNA reads TGTGCCAGCAGCCCCGGGGCAACAACTAATGAAAAACTGTTTTTT. Its translation: CASSPGATTNEKLFF.

This clone was seen only a few times. The chain employs TRBV10-1 and TRBJ2-7; a weak D match, TRBD2 (7 bases). Germline assignment: CDR1 WNHNN and CDR2 SYGVQD (reference sequence). The CDR3 consists of 14 residues. Trimming took off 5 bases at V and 2 bases at J, with 13 bases between the two ends. CDR3 sequence reads: CASSPGGKAYEQYF. Here the CDR3 DNA reads TGCGCCAGCAGTCCGGGGGGCAAAGCCTACGAGCAGTACTTC.